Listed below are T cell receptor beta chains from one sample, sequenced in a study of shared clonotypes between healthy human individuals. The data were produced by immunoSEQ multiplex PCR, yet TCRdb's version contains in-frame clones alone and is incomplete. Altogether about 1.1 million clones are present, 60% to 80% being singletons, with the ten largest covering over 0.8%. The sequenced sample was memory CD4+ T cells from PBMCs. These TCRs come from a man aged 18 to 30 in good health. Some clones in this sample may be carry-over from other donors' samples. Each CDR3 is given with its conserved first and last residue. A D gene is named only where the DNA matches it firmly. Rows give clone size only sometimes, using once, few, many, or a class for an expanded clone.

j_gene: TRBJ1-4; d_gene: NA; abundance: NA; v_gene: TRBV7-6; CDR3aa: CASSLGPGRGEKLFF; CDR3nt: TGTGCCAGCAGCTTAGGCCCGGGGAGGGGTGAAAAACTGTTTTTT
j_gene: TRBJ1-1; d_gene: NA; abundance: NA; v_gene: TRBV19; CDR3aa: CASSQAVNTEAFF; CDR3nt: TGTGCCAGTAGTCAGGCAGTGAACACTGAAGCTTTCTTT
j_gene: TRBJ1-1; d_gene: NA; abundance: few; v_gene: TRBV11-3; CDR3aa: CASSPTGYTEAFF; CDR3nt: TGTGCCAGCAGCCCTACAGGGTACACTGAAGCTTTCTTT
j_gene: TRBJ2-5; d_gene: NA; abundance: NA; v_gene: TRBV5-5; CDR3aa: CASSLGPVQETQYF; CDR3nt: TGTGCCAGCAGCTTGGGTCCAGTCCAAGAGACCCAGTACTTC
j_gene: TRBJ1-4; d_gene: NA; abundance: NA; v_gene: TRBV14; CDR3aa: CASSPYRARDEKLFF; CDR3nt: TGTGCCAGCAGCCCCTACAGGGCGCGGGATGAAAAACTGTTTTTT
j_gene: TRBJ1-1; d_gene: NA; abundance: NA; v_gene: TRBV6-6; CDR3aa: CASSPLEQAFF; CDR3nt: TGTGCCAGCAGCCCCCTCGAGCAAGCTTTCTTT
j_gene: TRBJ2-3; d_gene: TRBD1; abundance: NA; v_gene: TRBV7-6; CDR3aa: CASSLRTGADTQYF; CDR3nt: TGTGCCAGCAGCTTAAGGACAGGGGCAGATACGCAGTATTTT
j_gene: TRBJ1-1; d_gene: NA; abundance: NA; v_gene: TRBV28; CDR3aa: CATSPPNTEAFF; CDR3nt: TGTGCCACCTCGCCCCCCAACACTGAAGCTTTCTTT
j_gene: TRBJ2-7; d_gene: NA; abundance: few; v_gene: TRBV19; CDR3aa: CASSRGGSYSYEQYF; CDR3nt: TGTGCCAGTAGCAGGGGAGGCAGTTACTCCTACGAGCAGTACTTC
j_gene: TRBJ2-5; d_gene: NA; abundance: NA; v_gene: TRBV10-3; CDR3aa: CAIGGSEETQYF; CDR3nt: TGTGCCATCGGAGGTAGCGAGGAGACCCAGTACTTC
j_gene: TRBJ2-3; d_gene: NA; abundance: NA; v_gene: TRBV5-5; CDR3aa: CASSQDADSIGYTQYF; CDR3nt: TGTGCCAGCAGCCAAGATGCGGACTCGATCGGCTATACGCAGTATTTT
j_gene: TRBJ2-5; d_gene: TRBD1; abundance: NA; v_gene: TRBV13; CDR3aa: CASSLRGRLETQYF; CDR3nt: TGTGCCAGCAGCCTCAGGGGGCGTTTGGAGACCCAGTACTTC
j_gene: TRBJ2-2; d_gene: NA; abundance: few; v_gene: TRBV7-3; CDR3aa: CASSLTQAGELFF; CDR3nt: TGTGCCAGCAGCTTAACGCAGGCCGGGGAGCTGTTTTTT
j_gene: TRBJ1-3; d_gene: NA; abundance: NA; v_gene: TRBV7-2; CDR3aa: CASSLVAGNSGNTIYF; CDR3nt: TGTGCCAGCAGCTTAGTAGCGGGGAACTCTGGAAACACCATATATTTT
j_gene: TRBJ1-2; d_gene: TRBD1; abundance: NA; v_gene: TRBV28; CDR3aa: CASSLDPDRGGDGYTF; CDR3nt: TGTGCCAGCAGTTTAGACCCGGACAGGGGTGGGGATGGCTACACCTTC
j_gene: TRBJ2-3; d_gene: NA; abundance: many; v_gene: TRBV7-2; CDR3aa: CASSAAIGTSTQGTQYF; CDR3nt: TGTGCCAGCAGCGCCGCAATTGGGACCTCCACCCAGGGTACGCAGTATTTT
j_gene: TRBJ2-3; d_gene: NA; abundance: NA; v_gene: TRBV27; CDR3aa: CASSLSNAYFAADTQYF; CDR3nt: TGTGCCAGCAGTTTATCGAACGCGTACTTTGCGGCAGATACGCAGTATTTT
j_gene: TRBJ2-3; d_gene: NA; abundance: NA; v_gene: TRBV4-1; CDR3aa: CASSPFSQGSTDTQYF; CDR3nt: TGCGCCAGCAGCCCGTTTTCCCAGGGGAGCACAGATACGCAGTATTTT
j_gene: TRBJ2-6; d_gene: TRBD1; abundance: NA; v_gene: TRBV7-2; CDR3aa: CASSLGQGAGANVLTF; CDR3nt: TGTGCCAGCAGCTTAGGCCAGGGGGCGGGGGCCAACGTCCTGACTTTC
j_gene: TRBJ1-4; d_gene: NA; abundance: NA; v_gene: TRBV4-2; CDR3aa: CASSQDPGATNEKLFF; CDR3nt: TGTGCCAGCAGCCAAGATCCGGGGGCAACTAATGAAAAACTGTTTTTT
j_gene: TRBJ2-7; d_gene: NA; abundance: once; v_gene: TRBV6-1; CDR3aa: CASSEWGSKGEQYF; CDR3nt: TGTGCCAGCAGTGAATGGGGCTCAAAGGGCGAGCAGTACTTC
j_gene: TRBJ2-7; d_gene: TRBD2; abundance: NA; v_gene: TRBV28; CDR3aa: CASRRGGYEQYF; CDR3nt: TGTGCCAGCAGACGGGGGGGCTACGAGCAGTACTTC
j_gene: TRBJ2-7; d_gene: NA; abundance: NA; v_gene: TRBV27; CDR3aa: CASSDSGEGAYEQYF; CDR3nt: TGTGCCAGCAGTGATAGCGGAGAGGGAGCCTACGAGCAGTACTTC
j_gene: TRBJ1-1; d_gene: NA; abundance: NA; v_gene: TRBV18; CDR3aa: CASSPELDGPNTEAFF; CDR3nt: TGTGCCAGCTCACCAGAATTGGACGGACCGAACACTGAAGCTTTCTTT
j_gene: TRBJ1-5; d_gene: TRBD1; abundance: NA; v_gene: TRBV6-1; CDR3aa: CASSVRGNQPQHF; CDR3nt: TGTGCCAGCAGTGTCAGGGGGAATCAGCCCCAGCATTTT
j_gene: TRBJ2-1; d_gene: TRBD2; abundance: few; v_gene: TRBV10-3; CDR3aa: CAITPGGEGFDEQFF; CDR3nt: TGTGCCATCACCCCTGGGGGGGAGGGCTTCGATGAGCAGTTCTTC
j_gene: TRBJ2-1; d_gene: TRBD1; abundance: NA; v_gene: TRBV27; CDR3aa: CASSLRGTGQGNEQFF; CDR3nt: TGTGCCAGCAGTTTACGGGGGACAGGGCAGGGCAATGAGCAGTTCTTC
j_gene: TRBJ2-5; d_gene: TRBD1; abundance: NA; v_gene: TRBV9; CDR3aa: CASSVEGQEETQYF; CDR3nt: TGTGCCAGCAGCGTAGAGGGACAGGAAGAGACCCAGTACTTC
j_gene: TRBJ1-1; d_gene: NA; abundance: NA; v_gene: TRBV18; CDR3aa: CASSLLDSRRDTEAFF; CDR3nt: TGTGCCAGCTCACTCTTGGACAGCCGAAGGGACACTGAAGCTTTCTTT
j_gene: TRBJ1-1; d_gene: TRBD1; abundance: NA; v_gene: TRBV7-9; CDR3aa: CASSGRQGRGTEAFF; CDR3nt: TGTGCCAGCAGCGGTCGACAGGGACGGGGCACTGAAGCTTTCTTT
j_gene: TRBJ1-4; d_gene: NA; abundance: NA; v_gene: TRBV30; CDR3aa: CAWSPETAGGEKLFF; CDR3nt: TGTGCCTGGAGCCCCGAGACAGCCGGGGGTGAAAAACTGTTTTTT
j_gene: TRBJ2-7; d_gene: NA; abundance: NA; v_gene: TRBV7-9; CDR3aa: CASSSTRDQPYEQYF; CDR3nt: TGTGCCAGCAGCTCAACCCGGGACCAACCCTACGAGCAGTACTTC
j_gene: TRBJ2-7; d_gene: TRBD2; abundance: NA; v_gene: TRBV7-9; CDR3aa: CASSIVGGSEQYF; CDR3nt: TGTGCCAGCAGCATTGTGGGGGGGTCCGAGCAGTACTTC
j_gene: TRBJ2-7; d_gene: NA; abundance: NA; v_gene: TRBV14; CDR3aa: CASSRSGGTEQYF; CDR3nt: TGTGCCAGCAGCCGCAGCGGCGGGACCGAGCAGTACTTC
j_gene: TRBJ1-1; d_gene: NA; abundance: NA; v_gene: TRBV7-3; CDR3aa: CASSLQGGNTEAFF; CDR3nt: TGTGCCAGCAGCCTACAAGGGGGGAACACTGAAGCTTTCTTT
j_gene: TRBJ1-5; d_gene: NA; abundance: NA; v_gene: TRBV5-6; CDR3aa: CASSLIGGDQPQHF; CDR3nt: TGTGCCAGCAGCTTGATTGGCGGGGATCAGCCCCAGCATTTT
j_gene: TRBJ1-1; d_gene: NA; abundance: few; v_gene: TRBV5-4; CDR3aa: CASSLDRNTEAFF; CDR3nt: TGTGCCAGCAGCTTGGACAGGAACACTGAAGCTTTCTTT
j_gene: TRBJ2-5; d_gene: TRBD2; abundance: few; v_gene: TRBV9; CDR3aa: CASSVVGLAGETQYF; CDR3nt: TGTGCCAGCAGCGTAGTCGGACTAGCCGGGGAGACCCAGTACTTC
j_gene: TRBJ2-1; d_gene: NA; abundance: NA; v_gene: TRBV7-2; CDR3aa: CASSLGVRLLDEQFF; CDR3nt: TGTGCCAGCAGCTTAGGGGTCCGCCTCCTGGATGAGCAGTTCTTC
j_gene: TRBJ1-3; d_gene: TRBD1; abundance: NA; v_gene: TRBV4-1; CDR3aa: CASSQRGQSENTIYF; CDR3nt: TGCGCCAGCAGCCAGAGGGGGCAATCGGAAAACACCATATATTTT
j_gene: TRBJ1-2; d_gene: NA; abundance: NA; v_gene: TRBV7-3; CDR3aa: CASSPSGSGYTF; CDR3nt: TGTGCCAGCAGCCCTTCCGGAAGTGGCTACACCTTC
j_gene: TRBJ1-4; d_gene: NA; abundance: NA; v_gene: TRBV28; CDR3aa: CASSPAGDTNEKLFF; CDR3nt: TGTGCCAGCAGTCCGGCAGGGGATACTAATGAAAAACTGTTTTTT
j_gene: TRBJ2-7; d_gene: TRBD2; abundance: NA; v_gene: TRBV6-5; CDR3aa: CASRLAGTEQYF; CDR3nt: TGTGCCAGCAGGTTAGCGGGTACCGAGCAGTACTTC
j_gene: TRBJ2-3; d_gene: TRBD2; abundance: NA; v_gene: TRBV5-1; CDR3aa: CASSLGTSSQTDTQYF; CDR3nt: TGCGCCAGCAGCTTGGGGACTAGCTCCCAGACAGATACGCAGTATTTT
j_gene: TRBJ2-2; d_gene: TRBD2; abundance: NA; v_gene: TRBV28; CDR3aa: CASIMGGRRDTGELFF; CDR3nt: TGTGCCAGCATCATGGGAGGGAGGCGGGACACCGGGGAGCTGTTTTTT
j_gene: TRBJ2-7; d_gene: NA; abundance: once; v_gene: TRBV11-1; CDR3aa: CASSLPPRHEQYF; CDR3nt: TGTGCCAGCAGCTTACCCCCCCGCCACGAGCAGTACTTC
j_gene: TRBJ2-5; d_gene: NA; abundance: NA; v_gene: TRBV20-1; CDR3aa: CSARGQETQYF; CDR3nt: TGCAGTGCTAGGGGCCAAGAGACCCAGTACTTC
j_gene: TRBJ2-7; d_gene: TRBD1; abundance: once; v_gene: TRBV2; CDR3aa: CASSAPGQGAYEQYF; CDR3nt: TGTGCCAGCAGTGCACCGGGACAGGGGGCTTACGAGCAGTACTTC
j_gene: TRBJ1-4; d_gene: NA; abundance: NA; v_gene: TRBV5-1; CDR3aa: CASSRDGDPRSSPGKLFF; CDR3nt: TGCGCCAGCAGTCGGGACGGGGATCCTCGAAGTTCCCCAGGAAAACTGTTTTTT
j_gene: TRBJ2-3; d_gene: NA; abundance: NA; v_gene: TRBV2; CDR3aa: CASTGESLRADTQYF; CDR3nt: TGTGCCAGCACGGGGGAATCGTTGAGGGCAGATACGCAGTATTTT
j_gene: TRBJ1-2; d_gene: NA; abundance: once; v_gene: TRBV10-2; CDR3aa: CASRGGINYGYTF; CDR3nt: TGCGCCTCAAGGGGAGGGATCAACTATGGCTACACCTTC
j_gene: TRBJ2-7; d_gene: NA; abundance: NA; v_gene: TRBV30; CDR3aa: CAWSHMGYNNPVYEQYF; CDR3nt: TGTGCCTGGAGTCATATGGGATACAACAACCCCGTTTACGAGCAGTACTTC
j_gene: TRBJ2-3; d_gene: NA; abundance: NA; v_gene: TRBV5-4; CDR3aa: CASSRMDTDTQYF; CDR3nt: TGTGCCAGCAGCCGTATGGACACAGATACGCAGTATTTT
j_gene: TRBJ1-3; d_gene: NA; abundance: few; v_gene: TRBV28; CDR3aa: CASSGSSIWDLSGNTIYF; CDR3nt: TGTGCCAGCAGTGGAAGTTCCATCTGGGATCTCTCTGGAAACACCATATATTTT
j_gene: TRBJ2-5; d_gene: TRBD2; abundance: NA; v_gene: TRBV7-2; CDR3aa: CASSLERGQETQYF; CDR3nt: TGTGCCAGCAGCTTAGAGCGGGGACAAGAGACCCAGTACTTC
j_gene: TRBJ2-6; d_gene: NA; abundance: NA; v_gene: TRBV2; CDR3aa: CATGDRGANVLTF; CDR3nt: TGTGCCACCGGGGACCGTGGGGCCAACGTCCTGACTTTC
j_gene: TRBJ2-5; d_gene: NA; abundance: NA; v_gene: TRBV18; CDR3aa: CASSPSGVQVDQYF; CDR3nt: TGTGCCAGCTCACCATCTGGCGTCCAGGTTGACCAGTACTTC
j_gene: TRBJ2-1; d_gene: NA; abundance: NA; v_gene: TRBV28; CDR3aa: CASSPGTHSYNEQFF; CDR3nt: TGTGCCAGCAGTCCCGGGACCCACTCCTACAATGAGCAGTTCTTC
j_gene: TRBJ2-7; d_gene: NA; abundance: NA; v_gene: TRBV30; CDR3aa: CASLGYDF; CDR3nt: TGTGCCTCGTTAGGGTATGACTTC
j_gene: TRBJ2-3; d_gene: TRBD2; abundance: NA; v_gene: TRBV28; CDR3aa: CASSRGTSGRQYF; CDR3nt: TGTGCCAGCAGTCGCGGGACTAGCGGGAGGCAGTATTTT